This entry concerns a single TCR beta chain. Recruited during active infection, patients (from Seattle) were subsequently followed longitudinally. These data belong to a study of blood T cell repertoires in COVID-19. The CDR3 has 15 amino acids. CDR1 is SGHDT and CDR2 is YYEEEE in the germline V gene. Losses at the gene ends were 3 bases for V and 3 bases for J; bases not matched to a gene: 5. Measured with immunoSEQ multiplex PCR; TCRdb has only the in-frame clones, and not every one. The profile covers approximately 290,000 clones, with about 85% appearing a single time and about 1% taken by the ten largest.

The receptor's source is a human donor with COVID-19, enrolled during active disease. The donor label of this sample is uncertain. The gene calls are TRBV5-6 and TRBJ1-5, with 8 bases lining up with TRBD1. Source material: peripheral blood. The CDR3 loop is CASSSRGRFNQPQHF. CDR3 DNA sequence: TGTGCCAGCAGCTCCAGGGGGCGATTCAATCAGCCCCAGCATTTT.